One sample yielded the 4 T cell receptor beta chains listed below, sequenced in a study of tumor-infiltrating lymphocytes in primary liver carcinoma. A primer matching the constant region was used to make TCR beta cDNA from approximately 520 ng of total RNA. Slightly modified ARM-PCR, run as three nested multiplex PCR rounds, produced the TCR beta libraries. Amplification in the first two PCR rounds was performed using TRBV1-TRBV30 forward primers and a C-beta reverse primer for 10 cycles each. TCRdb passed the multiplex PCR reads through MiXCR, listing each CDR3 protein once. The sample lists some 110,000 distinct CDR3 sequences; 80% to 85% were seen once. Co-extraction yielded RNA and DNA from approximately 22-30 mg of unsorted bulk tissue. The sequenced sample consisted of liver tumor tissue from sampling region 3. Subset indicated: tumor region T3, left-lateral pole. The receptors were gathered from a middle-aged man with primary liver carcinoma and hepatitis B virus infection.

Comments on this clonotype: This CDR3 fails to terminate in the conserved phenylalanine or tryptophan, so it likely reflects a read error. The limits of the CDR3 on the DNA are not certain, so only TCRdb's listed CDR3 is given. This sequence joins TRBV11-1 and TRBJ2-3; the D call TRBD1 from the table was never checked on the DNA. Germline loops: CDR1 SGHAT, CDR2 FQDESV (reference sequence). With termini counted, the CDR3 has 15 amino acids. CDR3 sequence: CASSFTDRGTDTQYS.

Of note for this clonotype: One end of the junction fails to match germline, which may point to a read error. The V call is TRBV4-2, the J call TRBJ2-3; D perhaps matches TRBD2 (6 bases). The CDR3 runs to 15 residues. Germline assignment: CDR1 LGHNA and CDR2 YNFKEQ. The DNA of the CDR3 is TGTGACAGCGCGAGCGGGCTCCTCAGCACAGATACGCAGTATTTT. Its protein is CDSASGLLSTDTQYF.

The sample holds a few counts of this clonotype. V and J are TRBV7-2 and TRBJ1-1; D gene uncertain. The CDR3 consists of 16 residues. V was cut by 2 bases and J by 5 bases, with 18 bases left in between. Germline-derived CDR1 and CDR2 are SGHTA and FQGNSA. CDR3 bases: TGTGCCAGCAGCTTACTTCCCGTATCCCTCGGGACTGAAGCTTTCTTT. This encodes CASSLLPVSLGTEAFF.

In the case of this clonotype: One end of the junction is discordant with germline, which a read error may explain. The chain carries TRBV4-1 and TRBJ2-2; D is perhaps TRBD2 (6 bases). The CDR3 spans 16 residues. The germline V gene has CDR1 MGHRA and CDR2 YSYEKL. CDR3 amino acids: CDSSQDGGRWDGEPFF. Here the CDR3 DNA reads TGCGACAGCAGCCAAGATGGGGGGAGATGGGACGGGGAGCCGTTTTTT.